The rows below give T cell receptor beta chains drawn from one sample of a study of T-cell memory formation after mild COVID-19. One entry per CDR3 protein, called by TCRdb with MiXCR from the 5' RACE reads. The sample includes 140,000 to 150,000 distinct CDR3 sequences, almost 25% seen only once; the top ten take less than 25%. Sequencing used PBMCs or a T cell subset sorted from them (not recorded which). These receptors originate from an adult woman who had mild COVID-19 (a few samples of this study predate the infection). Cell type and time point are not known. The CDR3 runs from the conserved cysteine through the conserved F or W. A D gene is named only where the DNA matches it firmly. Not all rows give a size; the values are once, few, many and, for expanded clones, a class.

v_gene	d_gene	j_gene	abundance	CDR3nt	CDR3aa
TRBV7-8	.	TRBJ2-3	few	TGTGCCAGCAGCTTAGAATATGCCGGGGGTCGAGATACGCAGTATTTT	CASSLEYAGGRDTQYF
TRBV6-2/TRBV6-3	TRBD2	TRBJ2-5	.	TGTGCCAGCAGTTACGGGGGAGGGATCCAAGAGACCCAGTACTTC	CASSYGGGIQETQYF
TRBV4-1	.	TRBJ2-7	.	TGCGCCAGCAGCCAAGACGGGGGTAGCGGCCAAATCTTC	CASSQDGGSGQIF
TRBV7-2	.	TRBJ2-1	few	TGTGCCAGCAGCTCCCTCGAGGGGAGCTCCTACAATGAGCAGTTCTTC	CASSSLEGSSYNEQFF
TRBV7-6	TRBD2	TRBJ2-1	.	TGTGCCAGCAGCCCCGGGACTAGCGATTACAATGAGCAGTTCTTC	CASSPGTSDYNEQFF
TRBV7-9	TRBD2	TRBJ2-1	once	TGTGCCAGCAGCTTAGATCCTAGCGGGTACAATGAGCAGTTCTTC	CASSLDPSGYNEQFF
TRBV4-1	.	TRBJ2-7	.	TGCGCCAGCAGCCAAGCCTTTGGGGGCTACTCCTACGAGCAGTACTTC	CASSQAFGGYSYEQYF
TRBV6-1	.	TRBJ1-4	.	TGTGCCAGCAGGGACACCGGGTGGGATGGTGAAAAACTGTTTTTT	CASRDTGWDGEKLFF
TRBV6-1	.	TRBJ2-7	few	TGTGCCAGCAGTGAAGCGCTTCCAGGGTCAGACTACGAGCAGTACTTC	CASSEALPGSDYEQYF
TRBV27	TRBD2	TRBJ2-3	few	TGTGCCAGCAGAGCGGGGGGGCAAGATACGCAGTATTTT	CASRAGGQDTQYF
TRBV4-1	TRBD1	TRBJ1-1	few	TGCGCCAGCAGCCAAGATCAGGACAGGTTGACCCAAACCACTGAAGCTTTCTTT	CASSQDQDRLTQTTEAFF
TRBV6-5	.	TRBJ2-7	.	TGTGCCAGCAGTTACACCGGAATTGGCGAGCAGTACTTC	CASSYTGIGEQYF
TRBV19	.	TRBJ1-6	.	TGTGCCTCGTGTCATGGTAATTCACCCCTCCACTTT	CASCHGNSPLHF
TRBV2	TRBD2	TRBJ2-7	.	TGTGCCAGCAGCCTGGCTAGCGGGACTGCCTACGAGCAGTACTTC	CASSLASGTAYEQYF
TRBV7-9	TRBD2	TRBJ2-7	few	TGTGCCAGCAGCTTCTCCGGGGGGGCGACGAACGAGCAGTACTTC	CASSFSGGATNEQYF
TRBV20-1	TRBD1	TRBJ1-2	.	TGCAGTGCTAGAGTGGGGACAGTGTTTTATGGCTACACCTTC	CSARVGTVFYGYTF
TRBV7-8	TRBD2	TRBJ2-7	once	TGTGCCAGCAGCTTAGGCAGCGGGGGGTCCTACGAGCAGTACTTC	CASSLGSGGSYEQYF
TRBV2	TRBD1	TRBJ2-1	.	TGTGCCAGCACTCCAAACCCCGGACAGGGGAGGAATGAGCAGTTCTTC	CASTPNPGQGRNEQFF
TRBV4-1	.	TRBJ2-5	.	TGCGCCAGCAGCCAAGAAGGCTATCCCAAGACCCAGTACTTC	CASSQEGYPKTQYF
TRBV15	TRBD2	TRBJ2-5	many	TGTGCCACCAGCAGAGGACTAGCGGGGCAAGAGACCCAGTACTTC	CATSRGLAGQETQYF
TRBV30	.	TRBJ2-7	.	TGTGCCTGGAGTGTACTCGGGGTCGCCTACGAGCAGTACTTC	CAWSVLGVAYEQYF
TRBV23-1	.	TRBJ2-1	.	TGCGCCAGCAGTCAATCCGGCAGGGCCAGGGAGCAGTTCTTC	CASSQSGRAREQFF
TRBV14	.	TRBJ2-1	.	TGTGCCAGCAGACTCGACGGTGGACGACCGAATGAGCAGTTCTTC	CASRLDGGRPNEQFF
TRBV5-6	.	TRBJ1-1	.	TGTGCCAGCAGCCTCGACAGATGGGATGGGACTGAAGCTTTCTTT	CASSLDRWDGTEAFF
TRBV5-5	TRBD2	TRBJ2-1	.	TGTGCCAGCAGGCCTCCCAGCGGGGGGGCAAATGAGCAGTTCTTC	CASRPPSGGANEQFF
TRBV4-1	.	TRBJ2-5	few	TGCGCCAGCAGCCCAGCTCGTGGGGATCAAGAGACCCAGTACTTC	CASSPARGDQETQYF
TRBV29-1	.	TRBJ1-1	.	TGCAGCGTGGCACAGGCGGGTGAAGCTTTCTTT	CSVAQAGEAFF
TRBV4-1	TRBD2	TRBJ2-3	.	TGCGCCAGCAGCCAGGTGGGACTAGCCAACACAGATACGCAGTATTTT	CASSQVGLANTDTQYF